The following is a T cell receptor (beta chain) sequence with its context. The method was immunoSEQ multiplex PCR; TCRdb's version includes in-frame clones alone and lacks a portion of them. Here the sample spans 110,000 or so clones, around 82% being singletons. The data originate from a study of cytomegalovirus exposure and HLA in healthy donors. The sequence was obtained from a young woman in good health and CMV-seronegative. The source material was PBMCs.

The CDR3 protein is CASSYSLNTEAFF. CDR3 in DNA: TGTGCCAGCAGTTACTCGCTAAACACTGAAGCTTTCTTT. The chain joins TRBV6-5 to TRBJ1-1; D is ambiguous. V was cut by 0 bases and J by 2 bases, with 4 bases left in between. The CDR3 has 13 amino acids. The germline gives CDR1 MNHEY, CDR2 SVGAGI.